The clone carrying this T cell receptor beta chain was recorded many times. The CDR3 is 13 amino acids. The germline V gene encodes CDR1 SNHLY and CDR2 FYNNEI. The germline V and J ends were trimmed by 4 bases and 7 bases, with 8 bases remaining between them. This sample was included in a study of early T cells in non-severe SARS-CoV-2 infection. Each single cDNA molecule received a unique molecular identifier. Each CDR3 protein gets one entry after TCRdb re-called the 5' RACE reads with MiXCR. This sample has fewer than 85,000 distinct CDR3 sequences, with 11% found just once. The sample consisted of whole blood, taken at baseline. The V call is TRBV2, the J call TRBJ1-6; D unresolved. The origin of this receptor is an adult who was a healthcare worker with PCR-confirmed SARS-CoV-2 infection or an uninfected control (not recorded which). CDR3 loop: CASSVTLNSPLHF. The CDR3 coding sequence is TGTGCCAGCAGTGTGACATTAAATTCACCCCTCCACTTT. Supplemented by reference TRBV2 and TRBJ1-6, the full variable domain reads EPEVTQTPSHQVTQMGQEVILRCVPISNHLYFYWYRQILGQKVEFLVSFYNNEISEKSEIFDDQFSVERPDGSNFTLKIRSTKLEDSAMYFCASSVTLNSPLHFGNGTRLTVT.